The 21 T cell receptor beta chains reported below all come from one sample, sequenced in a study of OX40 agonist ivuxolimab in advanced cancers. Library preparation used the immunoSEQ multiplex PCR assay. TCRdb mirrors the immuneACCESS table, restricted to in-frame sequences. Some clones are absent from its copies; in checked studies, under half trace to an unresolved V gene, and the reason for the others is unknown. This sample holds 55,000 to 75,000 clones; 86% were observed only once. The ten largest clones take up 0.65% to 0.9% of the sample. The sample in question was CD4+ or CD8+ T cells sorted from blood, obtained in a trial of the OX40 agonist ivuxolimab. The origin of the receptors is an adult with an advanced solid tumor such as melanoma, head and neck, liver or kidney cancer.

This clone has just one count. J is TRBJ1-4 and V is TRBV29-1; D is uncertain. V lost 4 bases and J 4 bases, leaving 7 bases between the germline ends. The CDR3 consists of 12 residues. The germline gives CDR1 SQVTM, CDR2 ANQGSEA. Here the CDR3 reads CSVGGFNEKLFF. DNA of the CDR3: TGCAGCGTTGGCGGTTTTAATGAAAAACTGTTTTTT.

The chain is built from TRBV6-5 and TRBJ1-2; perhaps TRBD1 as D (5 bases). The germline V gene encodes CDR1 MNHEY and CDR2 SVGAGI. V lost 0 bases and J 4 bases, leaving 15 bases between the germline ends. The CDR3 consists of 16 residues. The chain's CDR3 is CASSYSRGQGSYGYTF. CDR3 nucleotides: TGTGCCAGCAGTTACTCGAGAGGGCAGGGATCCTATGGCTACACCTTC.

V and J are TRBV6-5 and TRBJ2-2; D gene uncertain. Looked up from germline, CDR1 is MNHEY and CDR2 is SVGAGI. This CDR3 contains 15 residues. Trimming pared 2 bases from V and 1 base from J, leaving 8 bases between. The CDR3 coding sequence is TGTGCCAGCAGTTACGGCCATAGGAACACCGGGGAGCTGTTTTTT. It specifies CASSYGHRNTGELFF.

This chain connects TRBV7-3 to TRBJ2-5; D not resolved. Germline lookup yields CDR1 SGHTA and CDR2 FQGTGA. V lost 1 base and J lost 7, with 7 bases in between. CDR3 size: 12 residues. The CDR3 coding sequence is TGTGCCAGCAGCTTAATAGAAGGGACCCAGTACTTC. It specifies CASSLIEGTQYF.

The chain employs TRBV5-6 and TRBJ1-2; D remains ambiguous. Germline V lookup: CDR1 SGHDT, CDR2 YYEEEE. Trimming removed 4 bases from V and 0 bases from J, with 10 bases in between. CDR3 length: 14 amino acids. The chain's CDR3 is CASSRGLPNYGYTF. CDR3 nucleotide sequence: TGTGCCAGCAGCCGTGGACTGCCTAACTATGGCTACACCTTC.

CDR3 residues: CASSLGGRNSPLHF. CDR3 in DNA: TGTGCCAGCAGCTTGGGAGGGAGAAATTCACCCCTCCACTTT. This chain uses TRBV13 with TRBJ1-6; D remains unclear. This CDR3 contains 14 residues. V lost 3 bases to trimming and J lost 7 bases, with 10 bases between them. CDR1 and CDR2 (germline): PRHDT, FYEKMQ (reference sequence). The full variable domain, rest sourced from reference TRBV13 and TRBJ1-6, is AAGVIQSPRHLIKEKRETATLKCYPIPRHDTVYWYQQGPGQDPQFLISFYEKMQSDKGSIPDRFSAQQFSDYHSELNMSSLELGDSALYFCASSLGGRNSPLHFGNGTRLTVT.

The CDR3 nucleotides read TGCGCCAGCAGCCAAGAAAGGTTGGCAGCGGGGGCTGAGCAGTTCTTC. It encodes CASSQERLAAGAEQFF. The chain employs TRBV4-3 and TRBJ2-1; 8 positions match TRBD2. The CDR3 consists of 16 residues. With V trimmed by 0 bases and J by 9 bases, 10 bases remained unmatched. Germline V gene lookup returns CDR1 LGHNA and CDR2 YSLEER.

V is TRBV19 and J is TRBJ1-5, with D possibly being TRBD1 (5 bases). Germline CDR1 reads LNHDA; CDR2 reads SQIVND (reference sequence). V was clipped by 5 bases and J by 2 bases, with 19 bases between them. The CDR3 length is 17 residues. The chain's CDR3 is CASSARSGLQGNQPQHF. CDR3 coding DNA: TGTGCCAGTAGTGCCCGTAGCGGTCTACAGGGCAATCAGCCCCAGCATTTT.

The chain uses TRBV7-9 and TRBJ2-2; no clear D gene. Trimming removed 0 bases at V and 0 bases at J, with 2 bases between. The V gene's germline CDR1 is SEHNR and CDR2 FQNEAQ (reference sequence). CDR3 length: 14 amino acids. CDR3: CASSLASNTGELFF. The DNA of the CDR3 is TGTGCCAGCAGCTTAGCCTCGAACACCGGGGAGCTGTTTTTT.

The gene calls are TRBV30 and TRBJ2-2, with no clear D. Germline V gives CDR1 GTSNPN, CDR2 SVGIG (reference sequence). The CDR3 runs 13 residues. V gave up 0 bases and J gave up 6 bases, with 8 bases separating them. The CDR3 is CAWSVLPPGELFF. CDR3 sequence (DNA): TGTGCCTGGAGTGTACTCCCCCCCGGGGAGCTGTTTTTT.

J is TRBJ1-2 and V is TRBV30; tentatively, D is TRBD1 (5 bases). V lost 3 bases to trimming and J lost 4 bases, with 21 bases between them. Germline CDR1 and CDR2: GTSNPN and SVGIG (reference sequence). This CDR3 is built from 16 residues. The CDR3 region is CAWSGSGDGKVYGYTF. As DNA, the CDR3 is TGTGCCTGGAGCGGTAGTGGGGACGGAAAAGTCTATGGCTACACCTTC.

This CDR3 is CASGWLGGSSYNEQFF. As DNA, the CDR3 is TGTGCTAGTGGGTGGCTAGGGGGGTCGTCCTACAATGAGCAGTTCTTC. The rearrangement links TRBV12-5 to TRBJ2-1; TRBD1 or TRBD2 may be the D gene (6 bases each). The germline CDR1 and CDR2 sequences are LGHNT and FRNRAP. The V end lost 6 bases, the J end lost 1 base, and 16 bases lay between the germline ends. CDR3 length equals 16 residues. Full variable domain (missing parts from reference TRBV12-5 and TRBJ2-1): DARVTQTPRHKVTEMGQEVTMRCQPILGHNTVFWYRQTMMQGLELLAYFRNRAPLDDSGMPKDRFSAEMPDATLATLKIQPSEPRDSAVYFCASGWLGGSSYNEQFFGPGTRLTVL.

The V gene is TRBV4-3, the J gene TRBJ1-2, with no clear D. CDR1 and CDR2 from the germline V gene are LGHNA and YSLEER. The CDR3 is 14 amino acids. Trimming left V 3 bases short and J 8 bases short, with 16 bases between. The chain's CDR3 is CASSHPAGVGGYTF. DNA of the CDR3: TGCGCCAGCAGCCACCCAGCTGGGGTAGGGGGCTACACCTTC.

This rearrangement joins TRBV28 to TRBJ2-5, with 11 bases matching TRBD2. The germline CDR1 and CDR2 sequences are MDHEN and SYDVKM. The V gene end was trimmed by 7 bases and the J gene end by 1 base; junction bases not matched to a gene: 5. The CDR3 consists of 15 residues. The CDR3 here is CASKSTSGVQETQYF. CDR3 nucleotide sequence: TGTGCCAGCAAATCGACTAGCGGGGTCCAAGAGACCCAGTACTTC.

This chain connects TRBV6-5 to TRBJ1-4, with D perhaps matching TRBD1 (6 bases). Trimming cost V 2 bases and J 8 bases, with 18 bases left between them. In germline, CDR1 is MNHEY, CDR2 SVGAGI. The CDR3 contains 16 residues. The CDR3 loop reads CASSYASGAGVEKLFF. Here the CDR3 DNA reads TGTGCCAGCAGTTACGCTTCAGGGGCGGGGGTAGAAAAACTGTTTTTT.

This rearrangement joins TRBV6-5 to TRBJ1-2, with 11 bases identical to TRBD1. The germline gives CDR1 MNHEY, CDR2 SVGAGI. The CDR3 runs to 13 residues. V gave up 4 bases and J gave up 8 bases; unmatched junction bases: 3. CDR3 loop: CASSLRTGGGYTF. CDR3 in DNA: TGTGCCAGCAGTTTACGGACAGGGGGCGGCTACACCTTC.

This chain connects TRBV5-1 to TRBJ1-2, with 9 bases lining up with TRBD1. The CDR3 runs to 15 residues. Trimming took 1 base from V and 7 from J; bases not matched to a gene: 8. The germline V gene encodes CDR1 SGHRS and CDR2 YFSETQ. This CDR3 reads CASSLPTGTGFGYTF. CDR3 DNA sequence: TGCGCCAGCAGCTTGCCTACCGGGACAGGGTTTGGCTACACCTTC.

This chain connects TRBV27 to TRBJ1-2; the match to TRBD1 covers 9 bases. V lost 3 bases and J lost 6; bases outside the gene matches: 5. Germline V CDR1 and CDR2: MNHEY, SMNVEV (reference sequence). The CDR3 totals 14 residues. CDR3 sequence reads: CASSFLRTGDGYTF. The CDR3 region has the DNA TGTGCCAGCAGTTTCCTCCGGACAGGGGATGGCTACACCTTC.

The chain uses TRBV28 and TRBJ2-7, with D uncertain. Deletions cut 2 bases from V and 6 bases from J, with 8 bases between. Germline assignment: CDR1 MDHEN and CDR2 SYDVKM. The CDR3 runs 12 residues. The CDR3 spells CASSLRAGEQYF. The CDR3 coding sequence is TGTGCCAGCAGTTTAAGGGCCGGCGAGCAGTACTTC.

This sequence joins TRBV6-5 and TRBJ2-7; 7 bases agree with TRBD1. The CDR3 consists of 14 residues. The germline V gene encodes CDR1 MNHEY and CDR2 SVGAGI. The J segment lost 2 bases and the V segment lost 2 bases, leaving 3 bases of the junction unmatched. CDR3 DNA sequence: TGTGCCAGCAGTTACAATCAGGGGGCCTACGAGCAGTACTTC. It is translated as CASSYNQGAYEQYF.

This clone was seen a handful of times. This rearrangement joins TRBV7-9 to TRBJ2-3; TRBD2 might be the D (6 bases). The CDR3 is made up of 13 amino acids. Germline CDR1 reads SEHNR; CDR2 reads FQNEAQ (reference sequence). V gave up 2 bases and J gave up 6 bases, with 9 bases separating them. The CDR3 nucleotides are TGTGCCAGCAGCTTAAGGAGGGAGGATACGCAGTATTTT. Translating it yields CASSLRREDTQYF.